The source of this T cell receptor (beta chain) is a study of blood T cell repertoires in COVID-19. V shed 0 bases and J shed 5 bases, with 13 bases lying between them. The germline CDR1 and CDR2 sequences are KGHDR and SFDVKD. The length of the CDR3 is 16 residues. As handled by the study authors: Estimates of nucleated cell counts were drawn from the amplification of reference gene primers. Measured with immunoSEQ multiplex PCR; TCRdb has only the in-frame clones, and not every one. The V and J calls and clone size come from that table; D and trimming were worked out from the DNA. This table has about 180,000 clones, about 90% appearing once.

The origin of this receptor is a human donor with acute COVID-19. The donor label of this sample is uncertain. The rearrangement joins TRBV24-1 to TRBJ1-5; no clear D gene. Sequencing used PBMCs or T cells enriched from blood (not recorded which). CDR3 bases: TGTGCCACCAGTGATTTGCCCCATACCGGGGATCAGCCCCAGCATTTT. Translation: CATSDLPHTGDQPQHF.